The rows below give T cell receptor beta chains drawn from one sample of a study of cytomegalovirus exposure and HLA in healthy donors. Sequenced by immunoSEQ multiplex PCR; TCRdb stores in-frame clones only, minus some. The sample has about 82,000 clones, roughly 82% seen once. The specimen sequenced was PBMCs. All receptors derive from a man between 65 and 80 years old in good health and CMV-seropositive. The CDR3 runs from the conserved cysteine through the conserved F or W. A D gene is named only where the DNA matches it firmly. Size values are once, few and many counts, or a class for expanded clones, and some rows have none.

TRBD1 | . | TRBJ2-5 | TRBV25-1 | TGTGCCAGCAGTGATGACAGGGGCTTCCAAGAGACCCAGTACTTC | CASSDDRGFQETQYF
TRBD2 | . | TRBJ2-3 | TRBV5-1 | TGCGCCAGCAGCTTGGCTGGGGCGGGAGTAATCGCAGATACGCAGTATTTT | CASSLAGAGVIADTQYF
. | . | TRBJ1-2 | TRBV15 | TGTGCCACCAGCATACAGGGAAACTATGGCTACACCTTC | CATSIQGNYGYTF
. | . | TRBJ2-1 | TRBV4-3 | TGCGCCAGCAGCCATGACAGCTCCTTCTCCTACAATGAGCAGTTCTTC | CASSHDSSFSYNEQFF
. | . | TRBJ1-4 | TRBV11-2 | TGTGCCAGCAGCTTAGGGCAGGGGAATGAAAAACTGTTTTTT | CASSLGQGNEKLFF
TRBD2 | . | TRBJ2-5 | TRBV7-2 | TGTGCCAGCAGTTGGCGGCTAGCGGGGAGAGAGACCCAGTACTTC | CASSWRLAGRETQYF
TRBD1 | . | TRBJ2-1 | TRBV7-2 | TGTGCCAGCAGCCCGTCCGGGACAGTCTACAATGAGCAGTTCTTC | CASSPSGTVYNEQFF
. | few | TRBJ1-1 | TRBV6-1 | TGTGCCAGCAGTGAACAACGGTCCACTGAAGCTTTCTTT | CASSEQRSTEAFF
TRBD1 | . | TRBJ2-7 | TRBV6-5 | TGTGCCAGCAGTTACTCCAGGACAGGGGGCTACGAGCAGTACTTC | CASSYSRTGGYEQYF
TRBD2 | . | TRBJ2-2 | TRBV5-8 | TGTGCCAGCAGCCCGATGGGGGCTAGCGGGTTAAACACCGGGGAGCTGTTTTTT | CASSPMGASGLNTGELFF
. | . | TRBJ2-7 | TRBV6-1 | TGTGCCAGCAGTGAAGCCCCCGCGGGGTACGAGCAGTACTTC | CASSEAPAGYEQYF
TRBD1 | . | TRBJ2-1 | TRBV6-1 | TGTGCCAGCGGCCCTGGGACAGGGGGTATCGATGAGCAGTTCTTC | CASGPGTGGIDEQFF
. | . | TRBJ1-4 | TRBV7-9 | TGTGCCAGCAGCTCCCTAATAGCTAATGAAAAACTGTTTTTT | CASSSLIANEKLFF
. | . | TRBJ2-7 | TRBV5-6 | TGTGCCAGCAGCTTGAACATCTACGAGCAGTACTTC | CASSLNIYEQYF
. | once | TRBJ2-7 | TRBV2 | TGTGCCAGCGGGACTCCCGCTGGTCCCTACGAGCAGTACTTC | CASGTPAGPYEQYF
TRBD1 | . | TRBJ2-7 | TRBV11-3 | TGTGCCAGCAGCTCGGGACAGGGGAACGAGCAGTACTTC | CASSSGQGNEQYF
. | . | TRBJ1-1 | TRBV5-1 | TGCGCCAGCAGCTTGACAGGGATGAACACTGAAGCTTTCTTT | CASSLTGMNTEAFF
. | . | TRBJ1-4 | TRBV10-2 | TGCGCCAGCCTTTCAGGGTTTTCTAATGAAAAACTGTTTTTT | CASLSGFSNEKLFF
TRBD1 | few | TRBJ2-3 | TRBV10-3 | TGTGCCACCAAGGACAGGGCTCCTCCTAATACGCAGTATTTT | CATKDRAPPNTQYF
. | . | TRBJ2-5 | TRBV18 | TGTGCCAGCTCACCGCTACTAGAGACCCAGTACTTC | CASSPLLETQYF
. | . | TRBJ1-1 | TRBV4-3 | TGCGCCAGCAGCCAAGCCCGGACAGTGAACACTGAAGCTTTCTTT | CASSQARTVNTEAFF
TRBD2 | . | TRBJ2-1 | TRBV9 | TGTGCCAGCGGACCCAGCGGGAGGGCCGACAATGAGCAGTTCTTC | CASGPSGRADNEQFF
. | . | TRBJ2-1 | TRBV6-4 | TGTGCCAGCAGGGACGCGTGGACTTTCTACAATGAGCAGTTCTTC | CASRDAWTFYNEQFF
TRBD2 | . | TRBJ2-7 | TRBV4-1 | TGCGCCAGCAGCCAAGGTAGCGGGAGGATCCCCTCCTTC | CASSQGSGRIPSF
. | . | TRBJ2-7 | TRBV10-3 | TGTGCCATCGGGGCAGTAGGGACCTACGAGCAGTACTTC | CAIGAVGTYEQYF
. | once | TRBJ2-7 | TRBV5-1 | TGCGCCAGCTCCCCAACGACGGGATCTAACGAGCAGTACTTC | CASSPTTGSNEQYF
TRBD1 | . | TRBJ1-5 | TRBV28 | TGTGCCAGCAACCCCTCGGGACAGGGGGATCAGCCCCAGCATTTT | CASNPSGQGDQPQHF
TRBD2 | . | TRBJ2-7 | TRBV6-6 | TGTGCCAGCAGCTACCCCACTAGCGGGGATTACGAGCAGTACTTC | CASSYPTSGDYEQYF
TRBD1 | . | TRBJ2-7 | TRBV5-1 | TGCGCCAGCCGCCTAGCGACAGGGGCGGTCTACGAGCAGTACTTC | CASRLATGAVYEQYF
. | . | TRBJ2-5 | TRBV5-1 | TGCGCCAGCAGCCCCCAGCGCGGAGAGACCCAGTACTTC | CASSPQRGETQYF
. | . | TRBJ2-6 | TRBV2 | TGTGCCAGCAGTGGACAGGCTTCAGGGGCCAACGTCCTGACTTTC | CASSGQASGANVLTF
. | once | TRBJ1-5 | TRBV12-5 | TGTGCTAGTGGTTTGGTACGGGGGAGGTGGGAACAGCCCCAGCATTTT | CASGLVRGRWEQPQHF
TRBD1 | . | TRBJ2-7 | TRBV7-2 | TGTGCCAGCAGCTTCGCCGGGACAGCCTACGAGCAGTACTTC | CASSFAGTAYEQYF
. | . | TRBJ2-7 | TRBV6-6 | TGTGCCAGCAGTTACCAGGGGCCTCCAGGAGAGCAGTACTTC | CASSYQGPPGEQYF
TRBD2 | . | TRBJ2-7 | TRBV7-2 | TGTGCCAGCAGCTTCCTAGCGGGGGGTTCCTACGAGCAGTACTTC | CASSFLAGGSYEQYF
. | . | TRBJ1-1 | TRBV10-3 | TGTGCCATCAGTGAGTCTAGGGAGTCGGCTGAAGCTTTCTTT | CAISESRESAEAFF
TRBD2 | . | TRBJ2-3 | TRBV4-2 | TGTGCCAGCAGCCAAGATCTCCTAGCGGAGAGCACAGATACGCAGTATTTT | CASSQDLLAESTDTQYF
. | . | TRBJ2-3 | TRBV5-4 | TGTGCCAGCAGCTTGGAACAGCGGAGCACAGATACGCAGTATTTT | CASSLEQRSTDTQYF
. | . | TRBJ2-7 | TRBV7-9 | TGTGCCAGCAGCTTAAGGGGGCGGGGAGTCTACGAGCAGTACTTC | CASSLRGRGVYEQYF
. | once | TRBJ2-5 | TRBV7-2 | TGTGCCAGCAGCCCAACAGGGTTGGAGACCCAGTACTTC | CASSPTGLETQYF
TRBD2 | . | TRBJ2-4 | TRBV7-2 | TGTGCCAGCAGCCAGAGTTATAGCGGGGTCAAAAACATTCAGTACTTC | CASSQSYSGVKNIQYF
TRBD1 | . | TRBJ1-4 | TRBV4-3 | TGCGCCAGCAGCCAAGGACAGGGGGGAAATGAAAAACTGTTTTTT | CASSQGQGGNEKLFF
. | . | TRBJ1-4 | TRBV11-1 | TGTGCCAGCAGCATGACGGAGGGATACGAAAAACTGTTTTTT | CASSMTEGYEKLFF
TRBD2 | . | TRBJ2-3 | TRBV11-2 | TGTGCCAGCGCTTTAGCGGGGGCCACAGATACGCAGTATTTT | CASALAGATDTQYF
. | . | TRBJ1-2 | TRBV7-3 | TGTGCCAGCAGCGAGGGAACCTCTGGGTATGGCTACACCTTC | CASSEGTSGYGYTF
. | . | TRBJ1-2 | TRBV4-1 | TGCGCCAGCAGCCAAGAGAGACAGGTGGTTGCAGGCGGCTACACCTTC | CASSQERQVVAGGYTF
. | . | TRBJ1-2 | TRBV5-4 | TGTGCCAGCAGCCCGGACGCGGGTTTCGTATACGGCTACACCTTC | CASSPDAGFVYGYTF
. | . | TRBJ1-2 | TRBV4-1 | TGCGCCAGCAGCCAAGACCCAGATCATGGGGGGAGCTATGGCTACACCTTC | CASSQDPDHGGSYGYTF
. | . | TRBJ2-2 | TRBV29-1 | TGCAGCGTTCGCGGAACAGGGACCGGGGAGCTGTTTTTT | CSVRGTGTGELFF
. | . | TRBJ1-3 | TRBV10-3 | TGTGCCACCCGCCGGGACACCTCTGGAAACACCATATATTTT | CATRRDTSGNTIYF
TRBD2 | . | TRBJ2-1 | TRBV2 | TGTGCCAGCAGTGATCGGGCGGGAGGGGATGAGCAGTTCTTC | CASSDRAGGDEQFF
. | . | TRBJ2-7 | TRBV11-2 | TGTGCCAGCAGCTACCCAGGGGTAAACCTGCACGAGCAGTACTTC | CASSYPGVNLHEQYF
. | . | TRBJ1-6 | TRBV10-3 | TGTGCCATCAGTGGGACAGATGCAATCCAGTCTGGTTCACCCCTCCACTTT | CAISGTDAIQSGSPLHF
TRBD1 | . | TRBJ2-2 | TRBV7-2 | TGTGCCAGCAGCTTAGACAGGGGGCAAGGCGGGGAGCTGTTTTTT | CASSLDRGQGGELFF
. | . | TRBJ2-7 | TRBV6-1 | TGTGCCAGCAGTGAAACCCCAGGGGACGAGCAGTACTTC | CASSETPGDEQYF
. | . | TRBJ1-6 | TRBV19 | TGTGCCACCGAAGGGGGTTATAATTCACCCCTCCACTTT | CATEGGYNSPLHF
TRBD1 | . | TRBJ1-4 | TRBV15 | TGTGCCACCAGCAGAACTCGACAGGGCAATGAAAAACTGTTTTTT | CATSRTRQGNEKLFF
. | . | TRBJ2-4 | TRBV11-2 | TGTGCCAGCAGCCAGTCGGGGTCTGACATTCAGTACTTC | CASSQSGSDIQYF
TRBD1 | . | TRBJ2-1 | TRBV6-1 | TGTGCCAGCAGTTGGGACAGGGTCTATGAGCAGTTCTTC | CASSWDRVYEQFF